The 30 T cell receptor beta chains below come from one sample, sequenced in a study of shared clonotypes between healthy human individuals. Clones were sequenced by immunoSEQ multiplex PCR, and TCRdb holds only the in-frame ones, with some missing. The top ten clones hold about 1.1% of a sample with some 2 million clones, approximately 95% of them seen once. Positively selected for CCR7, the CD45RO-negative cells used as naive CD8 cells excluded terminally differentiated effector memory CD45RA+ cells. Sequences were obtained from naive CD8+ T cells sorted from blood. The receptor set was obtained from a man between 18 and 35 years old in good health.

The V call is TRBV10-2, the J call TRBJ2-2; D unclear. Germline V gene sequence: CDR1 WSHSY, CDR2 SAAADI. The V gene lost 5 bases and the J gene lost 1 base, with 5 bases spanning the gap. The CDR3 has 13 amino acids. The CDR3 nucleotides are TGCGCCAGCAGTATCGGGAACACCGGGGAGCTGTTTTTT. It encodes CASSIGNTGELFF.

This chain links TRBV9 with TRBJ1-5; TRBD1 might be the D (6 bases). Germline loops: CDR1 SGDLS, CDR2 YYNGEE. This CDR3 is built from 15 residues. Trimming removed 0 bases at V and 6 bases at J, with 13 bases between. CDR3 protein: CASSVDATGGQPQHF. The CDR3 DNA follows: TGTGCCAGCAGCGTAGACGCGACAGGAGGTCAGCCCCAGCATTTT. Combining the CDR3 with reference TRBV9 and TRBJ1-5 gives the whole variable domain DSGVTQTPKHLITATGQRVTLRCSPRSGDLSVYWYQQSLDQGLQFLIQYYNGEERAKGNILERFSAQQFPDLHSELNLSSLELGDSALYFCASSVDATGGQPQHFGDGTRLSIL.

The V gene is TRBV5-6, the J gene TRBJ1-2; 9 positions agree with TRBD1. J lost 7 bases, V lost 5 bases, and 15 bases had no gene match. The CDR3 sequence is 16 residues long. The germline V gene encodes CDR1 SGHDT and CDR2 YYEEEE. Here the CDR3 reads CASRYSRTGGAGGYTF. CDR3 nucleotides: TGTGCCAGCAGATACAGTAGAACAGGGGGCGCAGGTGGCTACACCTTC.

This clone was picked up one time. CDR3 bases: TGTGCCAGCAGCCCTAACCCGGGAGGGGAGGCCGGGGAGCTGTTTTTT. It translates to CASSPNPGGEAGELFF. V and J are TRBV7-6 and TRBJ2-2; TRBD2 aligns across 8 bases. CDR3 length equals 16 residues. In germline, CDR1 is SGHVS, CDR2 FNYEAQ. Trimming cost V 5 bases and J 6 bases; bases outside gene matches: 11. The full variable domain, with the rest looked up from reference TRBV7-6 and TRBJ2-2, is GAGVSQSPRYKVTKRGQDVALRCDPISGHVSLYWYRQALGQGPEFLTYFNYEAQQDKSGLPNDRFSAERPEGSISTLTIQRTEQRDSAMYRCASSPNPGGEAGELFFGEGSRLTVL.

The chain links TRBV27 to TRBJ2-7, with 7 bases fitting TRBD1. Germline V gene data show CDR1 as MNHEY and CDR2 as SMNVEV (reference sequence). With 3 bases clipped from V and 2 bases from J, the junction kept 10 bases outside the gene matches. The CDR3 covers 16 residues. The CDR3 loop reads CASSFSSGQLTYEQYF. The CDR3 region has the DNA TGTGCCAGCAGTTTTTCGTCGGGACAGCTAACCTACGAGCAGTACTTC.

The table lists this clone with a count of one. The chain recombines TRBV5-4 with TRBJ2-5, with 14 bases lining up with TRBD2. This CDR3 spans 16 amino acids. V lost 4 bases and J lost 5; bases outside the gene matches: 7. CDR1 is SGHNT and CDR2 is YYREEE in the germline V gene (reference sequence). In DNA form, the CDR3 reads TGTGCCAGCAGCCGGGGACTAGCGGGAGTCGAGGAGACCCAGTACTTC. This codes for CASSRGLAGVEETQYF.

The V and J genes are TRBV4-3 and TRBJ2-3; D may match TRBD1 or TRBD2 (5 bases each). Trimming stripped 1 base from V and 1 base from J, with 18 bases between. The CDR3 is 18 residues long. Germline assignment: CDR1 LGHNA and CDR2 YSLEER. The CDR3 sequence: CASSQGILVGEGTDTQYF. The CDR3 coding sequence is TGCGCCAGCAGCCAAGGAATTTTGGTGGGGGAAGGCACAGATACGCAGTATTTT.

The CDR3 region has the DNA TGCAGCGTTCCGTGGGGCCGCACAGATACGCAGTATTTT. Protein: CSVPWGRTDTQYF. The chain recombines TRBV29-1 with TRBJ2-3, with a possible D match to TRBD1 (5 bases). V was pared by 5 bases and J by 1 base, with 10 bases between. The germline CDR1 and CDR2 sequences are SQVTM and ANQGSEA. This CDR3 contains 13 residues.

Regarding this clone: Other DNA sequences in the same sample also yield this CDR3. For the CDR3, the DNA is TGTGCCAGCAGTTTATCGGCCGGGAGTGGGGCCAACGTCCTGACTTTC. It translates to CASSLSAGSGANVLTF. The chain uses TRBV27 and TRBJ2-6; D might be TRBD2 (6 bases). Germline V gene data show CDR1 as MNHEY and CDR2 as SMNVEV (reference sequence). Between the trimmed V and J ends, which lost 0 bases and 3 bases, there was a span of 9 bases. This CDR3 contains 16 residues.

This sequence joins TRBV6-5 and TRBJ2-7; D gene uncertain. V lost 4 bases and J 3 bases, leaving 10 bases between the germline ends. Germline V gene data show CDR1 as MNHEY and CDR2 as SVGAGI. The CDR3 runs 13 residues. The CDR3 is CASSSDKSYEQYF. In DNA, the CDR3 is TGTGCCAGCAGTTCAGACAAGAGCTACGAGCAGTACTTC.

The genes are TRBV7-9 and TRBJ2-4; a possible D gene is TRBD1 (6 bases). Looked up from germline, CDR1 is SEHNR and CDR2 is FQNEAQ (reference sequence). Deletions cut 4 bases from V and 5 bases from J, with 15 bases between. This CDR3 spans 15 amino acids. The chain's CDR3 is CASSSWQGSQNIQYF. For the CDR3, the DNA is TGTGCCAGCAGCTCGTGGCAGGGGTCGCAAAACATTCAGTACTTC.

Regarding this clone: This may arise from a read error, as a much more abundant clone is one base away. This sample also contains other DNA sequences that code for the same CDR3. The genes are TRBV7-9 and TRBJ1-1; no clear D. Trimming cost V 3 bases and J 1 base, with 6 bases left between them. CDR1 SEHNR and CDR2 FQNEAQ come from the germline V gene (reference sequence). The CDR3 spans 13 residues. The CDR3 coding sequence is TGTGCCAGCAGCTTGGAGGGGAACACTGAAGCTTTCTTT. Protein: CASSLEGNTEAFF. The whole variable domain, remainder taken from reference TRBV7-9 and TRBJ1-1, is DTGVSQNPRHKITKRGQNVTFRCDPISEHNRLYWYRQTLGQGPEFLTYFQNEAQLEKSRLLSDRFSAERPKGSFSTLEIQRTEQGDSAMYLCASSLEGNTEAFFGQGTRLTVV.

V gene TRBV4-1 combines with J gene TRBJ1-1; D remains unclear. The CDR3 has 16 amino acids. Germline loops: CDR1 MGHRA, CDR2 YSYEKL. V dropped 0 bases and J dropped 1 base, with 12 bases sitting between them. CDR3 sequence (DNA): TGCGCCAGCAGCCAAGAAAGATCGTTAGGGAACACTGAAGCTTTCTTT. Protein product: CASSQERSLGNTEAFF.

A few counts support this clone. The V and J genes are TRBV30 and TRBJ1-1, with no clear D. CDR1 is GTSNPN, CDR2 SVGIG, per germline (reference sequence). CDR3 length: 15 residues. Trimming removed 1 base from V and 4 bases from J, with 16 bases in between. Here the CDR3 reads CAWSAGVVEFTEAFF. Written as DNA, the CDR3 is TGTGCCTGGAGTGCCGGGGTTGTTGAGTTCACTGAAGCTTTCTTT.

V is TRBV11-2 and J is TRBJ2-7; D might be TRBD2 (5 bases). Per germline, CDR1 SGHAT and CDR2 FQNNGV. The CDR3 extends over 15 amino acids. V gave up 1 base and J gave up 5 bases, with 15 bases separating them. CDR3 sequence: CASSLGRGYGDEQYF. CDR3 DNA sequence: TGTGCCAGCAGCTTAGGTCGGGGTTACGGGGACGAGCAGTACTTC.

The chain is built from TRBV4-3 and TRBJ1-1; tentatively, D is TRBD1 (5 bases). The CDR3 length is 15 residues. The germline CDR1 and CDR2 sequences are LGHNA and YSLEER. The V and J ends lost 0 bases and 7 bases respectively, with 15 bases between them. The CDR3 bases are TGCGCCAGCAGCCAAGATATGGAGGGGCGGTTTGAAGCTTTCTTT. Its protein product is CASSQDMEGRFEAFF.

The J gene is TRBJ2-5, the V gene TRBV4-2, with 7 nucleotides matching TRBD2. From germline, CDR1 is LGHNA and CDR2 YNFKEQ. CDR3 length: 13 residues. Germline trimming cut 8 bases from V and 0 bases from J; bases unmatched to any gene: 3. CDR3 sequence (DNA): TGTGCCAGCGGGGGGGGATACCAAGAGACCCAGTACTTC. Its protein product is CASGGGYQETQYF.

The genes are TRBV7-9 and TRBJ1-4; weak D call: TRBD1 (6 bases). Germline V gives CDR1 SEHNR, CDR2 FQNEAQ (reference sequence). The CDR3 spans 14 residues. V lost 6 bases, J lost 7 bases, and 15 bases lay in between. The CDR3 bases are TGTGCCAGCAGTTCTATGGGGGCCAGTGAAAAACTGTTTTTT. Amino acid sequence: CASSSMGASEKLFF.

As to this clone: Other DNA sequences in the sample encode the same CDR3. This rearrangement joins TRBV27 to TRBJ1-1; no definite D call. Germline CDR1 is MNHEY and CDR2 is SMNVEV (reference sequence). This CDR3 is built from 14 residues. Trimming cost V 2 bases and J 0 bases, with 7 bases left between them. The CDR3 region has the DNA TGTGCCAGCAGTTTAGCCGGCCTGAACACTGAAGCTTTCTTT. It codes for CASSLAGLNTEAFF.

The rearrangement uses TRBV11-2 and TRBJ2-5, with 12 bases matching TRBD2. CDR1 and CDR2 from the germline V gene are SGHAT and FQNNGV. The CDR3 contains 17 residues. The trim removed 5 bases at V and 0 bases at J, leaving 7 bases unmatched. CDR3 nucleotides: TGTGCCAGCAGCGCACAAAGACTAGCGGGGGACCAAGAGACCCAGTACTTC. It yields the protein CASSAQRLAGDQETQYF. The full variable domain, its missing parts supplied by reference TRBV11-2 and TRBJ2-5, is EAGVAQSPRYKIIEKRQSVAFWCNPISGHATLYWYQQILGQGPKLLIQFQNNGVVDDSQLPKDRFSAERLKGVDSTLKIQPAKLEDSAVYLCASSAQRLAGDQETQYFGPGTRLLVL.

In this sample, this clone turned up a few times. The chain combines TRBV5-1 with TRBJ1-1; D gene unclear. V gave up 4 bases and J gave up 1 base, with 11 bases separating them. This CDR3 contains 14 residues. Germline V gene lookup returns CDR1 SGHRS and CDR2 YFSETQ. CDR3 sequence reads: CASSPDTANTEAFF. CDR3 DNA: TGCGCCAGCAGCCCGGATACAGCGAACACTGAAGCTTTCTTT. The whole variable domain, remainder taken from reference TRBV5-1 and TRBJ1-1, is KAGVTQTPRYLIKTRGQQVTLSCSPISGHRSVSWYQQTPGQGLQFLFEYFSETQRNKGNFPGRFSGRQFSNSRSEMNVSTLELGDSALYLCASSPDTANTEAFFGQGTRLTVV.

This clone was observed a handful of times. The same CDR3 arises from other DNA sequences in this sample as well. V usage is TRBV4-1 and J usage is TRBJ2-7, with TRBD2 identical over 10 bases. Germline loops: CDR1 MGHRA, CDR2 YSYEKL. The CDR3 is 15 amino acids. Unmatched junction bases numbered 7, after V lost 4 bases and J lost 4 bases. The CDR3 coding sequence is TGCGCCAGCAGCCCAAGACTAGCGGGCCCTTACGAGCAGTACTTC. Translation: CASSPRLAGPYEQYF.

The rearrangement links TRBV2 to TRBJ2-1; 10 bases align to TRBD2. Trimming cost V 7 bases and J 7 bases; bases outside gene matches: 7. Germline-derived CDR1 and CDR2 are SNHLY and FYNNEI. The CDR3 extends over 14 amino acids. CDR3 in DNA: TGTGCCAGCACCCTAGCGGGAGTTGAGAATGAGCAGTTCTTC. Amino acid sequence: CASTLAGVENEQFF.

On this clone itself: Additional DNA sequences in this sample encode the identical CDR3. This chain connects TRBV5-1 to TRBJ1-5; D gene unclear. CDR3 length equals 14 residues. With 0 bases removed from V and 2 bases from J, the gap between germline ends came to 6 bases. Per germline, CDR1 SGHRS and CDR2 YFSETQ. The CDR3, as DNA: TGCGCCAGCAGCTTGGAGGCCGGCAATCAGCCCCAGCATTTT. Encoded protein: CASSLEAGNQPQHF. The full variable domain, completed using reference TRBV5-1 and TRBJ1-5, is KAGVTQTPRYLIKTRGQQVTLSCSPISGHRSVSWYQQTPGQGLQFLFEYFSETQRNKGNFPGRFSGRQFSNSRSEMNVSTLELGDSALYLCASSLEAGNQPQHFGDGTRLSIL.

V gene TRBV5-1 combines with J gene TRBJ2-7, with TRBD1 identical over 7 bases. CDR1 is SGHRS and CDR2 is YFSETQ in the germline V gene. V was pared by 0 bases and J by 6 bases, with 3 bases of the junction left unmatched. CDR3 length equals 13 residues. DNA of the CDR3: TGCGCCAGCAGCTTGGCAGGGGGAGTCGAGCAGTACTTC. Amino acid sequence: CASSLAGGVEQYF.

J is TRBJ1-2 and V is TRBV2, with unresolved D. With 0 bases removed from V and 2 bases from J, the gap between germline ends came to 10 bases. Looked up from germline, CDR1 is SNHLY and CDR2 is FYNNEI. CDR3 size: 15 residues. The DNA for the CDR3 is TGTGCCAGCAGTGAAGCAGCCGGGTTCAACTATGGCTACACCTTC. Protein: CASSEAAGFNYGYTF.

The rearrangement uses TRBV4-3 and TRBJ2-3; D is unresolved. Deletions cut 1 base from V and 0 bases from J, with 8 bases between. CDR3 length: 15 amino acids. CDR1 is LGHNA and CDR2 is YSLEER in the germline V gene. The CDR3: CASSQGVPSTDTQYF. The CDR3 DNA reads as TGCGCCAGCAGCCAAGGGGTACCCAGCACAGATACGCAGTATTTT.

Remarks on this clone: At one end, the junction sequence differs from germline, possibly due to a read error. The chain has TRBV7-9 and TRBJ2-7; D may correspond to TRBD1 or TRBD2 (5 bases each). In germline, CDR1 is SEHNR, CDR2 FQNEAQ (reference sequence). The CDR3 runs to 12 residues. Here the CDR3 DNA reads TGTGCCAGCAGCTCTACACAGGACTTTGAGCACTTC. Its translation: CASSSTQDFEHF.

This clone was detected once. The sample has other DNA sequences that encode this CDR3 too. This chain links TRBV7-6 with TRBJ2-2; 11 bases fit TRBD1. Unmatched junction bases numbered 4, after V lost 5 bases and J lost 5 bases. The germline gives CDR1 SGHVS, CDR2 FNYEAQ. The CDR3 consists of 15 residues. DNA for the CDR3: TGTGCCAGCAGCCCCGGGACAGGGGGAACCGGGGAGCTGTTTTTT. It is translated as CASSPGTGGTGELFF.

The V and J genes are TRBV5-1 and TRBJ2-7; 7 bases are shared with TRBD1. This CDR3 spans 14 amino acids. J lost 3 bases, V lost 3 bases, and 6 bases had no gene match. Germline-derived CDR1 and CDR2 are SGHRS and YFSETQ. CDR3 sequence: CASSSRQGGYEQYF. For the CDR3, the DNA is TGCGCCAGCAGCTCCCGACAGGGCGGCTACGAGCAGTACTTC.